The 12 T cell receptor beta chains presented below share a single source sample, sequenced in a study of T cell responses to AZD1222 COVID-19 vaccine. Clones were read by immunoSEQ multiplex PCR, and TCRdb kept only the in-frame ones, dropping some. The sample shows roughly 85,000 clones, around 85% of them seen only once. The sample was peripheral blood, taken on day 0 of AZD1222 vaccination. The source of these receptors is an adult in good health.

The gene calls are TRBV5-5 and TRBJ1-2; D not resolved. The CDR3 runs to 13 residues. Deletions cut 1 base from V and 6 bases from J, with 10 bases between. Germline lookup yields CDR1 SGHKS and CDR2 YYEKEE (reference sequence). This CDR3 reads CASSLSSAHGYTF. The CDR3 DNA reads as TGTGCCAGCAGCTTGAGTTCCGCCCATGGCTACACCTTC.

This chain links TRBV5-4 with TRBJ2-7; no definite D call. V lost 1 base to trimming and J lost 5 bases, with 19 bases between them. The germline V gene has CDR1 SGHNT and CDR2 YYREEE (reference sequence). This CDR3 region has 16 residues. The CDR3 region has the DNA TGTGCCAGCAGCTTGAGGGCCCTACCTCATTCCCACGAGCAGTACTTC. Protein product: CASSLRALPHSHEQYF.

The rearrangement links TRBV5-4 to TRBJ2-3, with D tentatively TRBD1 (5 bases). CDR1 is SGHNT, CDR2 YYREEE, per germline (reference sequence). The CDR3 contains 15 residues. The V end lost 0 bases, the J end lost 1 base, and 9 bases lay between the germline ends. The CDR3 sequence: CASSLGGPGTDTQYF. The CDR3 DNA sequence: TGTGCCAGCAGCTTGGGGGGCCCGGGCACAGATACGCAGTATTTT. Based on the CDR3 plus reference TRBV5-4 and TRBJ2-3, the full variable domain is ETGVTQSPTHLIKTRGQQVTLRCSSQSGHNTVSWYQQALGQGPQFIFQYYREEENGRGNFPPRFSGLQFPNYSSELNVNALELDDSALYLCASSLGGPGTDTQYFGPGTRLTVL.

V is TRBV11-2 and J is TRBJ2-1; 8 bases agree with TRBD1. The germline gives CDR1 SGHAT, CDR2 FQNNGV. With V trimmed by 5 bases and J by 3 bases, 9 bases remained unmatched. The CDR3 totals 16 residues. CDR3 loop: CASSHSGGLGYNEQFF. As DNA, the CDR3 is TGTGCCAGCAGCCACTCAGGGGGCTTGGGCTACAATGAGCAGTTCTTC.

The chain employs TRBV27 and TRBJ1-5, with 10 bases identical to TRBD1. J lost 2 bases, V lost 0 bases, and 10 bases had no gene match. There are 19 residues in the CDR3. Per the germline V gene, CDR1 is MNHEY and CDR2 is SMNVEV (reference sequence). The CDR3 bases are TGTGCCAGCAGTTTATCGATGACAGGGGGCTTATCGGGCAATCAGCCCCAGCATTTT. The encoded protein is CASSLSMTGGLSGNQPQHF.

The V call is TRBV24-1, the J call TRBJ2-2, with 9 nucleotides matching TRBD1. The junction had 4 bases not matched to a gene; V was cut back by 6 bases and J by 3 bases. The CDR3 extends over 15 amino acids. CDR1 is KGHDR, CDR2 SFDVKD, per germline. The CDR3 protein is CATSRRDRDTGELFF. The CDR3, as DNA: TGTGCCACCAGTCGCCGGGACAGGGACACCGGGGAGCTGTTTTTT.

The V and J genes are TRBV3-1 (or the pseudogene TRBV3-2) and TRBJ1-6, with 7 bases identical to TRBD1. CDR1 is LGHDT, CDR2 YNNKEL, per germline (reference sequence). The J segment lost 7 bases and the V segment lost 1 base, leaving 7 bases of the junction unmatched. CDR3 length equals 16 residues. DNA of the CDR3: TGTGCCAGCAGCCAAGGGACAGGAAGTAGGAATTCACCCCTCCACTTT. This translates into CASSQGTGSRNSPLHF.

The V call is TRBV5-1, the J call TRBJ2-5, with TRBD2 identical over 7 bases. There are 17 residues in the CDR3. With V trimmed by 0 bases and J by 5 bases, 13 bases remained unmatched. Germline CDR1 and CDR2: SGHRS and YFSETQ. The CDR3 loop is CASSLAIPGGRTETQYF. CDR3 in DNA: TGCGCCAGCAGCTTGGCTATTCCGGGGGGTCGTACGGAGACCCAGTACTTC.

The CDR3: CASSFGLALQETQYF. The CDR3 DNA follows: TGTGCCAGCAGCTTTGGACTAGCGCTTCAAGAGACCCAGTACTTC. This chain links TRBV7-3 with TRBJ2-5, with 9 bases matching TRBD2. CDR1 is SGHTA, CDR2 FQGTGA, per germline. This CDR3 region has 15 residues. J was trimmed by 2 bases and V by 3 bases; bases with no gene match: 4.

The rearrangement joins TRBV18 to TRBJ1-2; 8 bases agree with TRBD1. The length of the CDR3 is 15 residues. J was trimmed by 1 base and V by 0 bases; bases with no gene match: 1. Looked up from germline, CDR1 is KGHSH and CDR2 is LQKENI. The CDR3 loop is CASSPPTGDNYGYTF. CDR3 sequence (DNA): TGTGCCAGCTCACCACCGACAGGGGATAACTATGGCTACACCTTC. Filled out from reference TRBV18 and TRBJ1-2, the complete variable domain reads NAGVMQNPRHLVRRRGQEARLRCSPMKGHSHVYWYRQLPEEGLKFMVYLQKENIIDESGMPKERFSAEFPKEGPSILRIQQVVRGDSAAYFCASSPPTGDNYGYTFGSGTRLTVV.

The CDR3 reads CASSQGAPIGNTIYF. In DNA form, the CDR3 reads TGTGCCAGCAGTCAAGGGGCTCCAATTGGAAACACCATATATTTT. The genes are TRBV6-2 or TRBV6-3 and TRBJ1-3, with D possibly being TRBD1 (5 bases). Germline CDR1 is MNHEY and CDR2 is SVGEGT. Trimming shortened V by 5 bases and J by 3 bases, and 14 bases separated the two germline ends. The CDR3 consists of 15 residues.

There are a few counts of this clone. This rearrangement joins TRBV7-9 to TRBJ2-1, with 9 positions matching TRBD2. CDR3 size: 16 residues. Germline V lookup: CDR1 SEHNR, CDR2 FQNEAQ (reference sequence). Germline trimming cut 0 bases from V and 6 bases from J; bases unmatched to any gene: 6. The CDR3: CASSLAPLAGSNEQFF. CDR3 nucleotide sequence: TGTGCCAGCAGCTTAGCGCCACTAGCGGGTTCCAATGAGCAGTTCTTC.